Listed below are T cell receptor beta chains from one sample, sequenced in a study of blood T cells in healthy people across ages. TCRdb reprocessed the 5' RACE reads with MiXCR, giving one entry per CDR3 protein. The sample lists 1.5 million to 2 million distinct CDR3 sequences; less than 50% were seen once. Sequencing input: blood. The receptors here all came from a woman aged 40 to 55 in good health. Both conserved end residues are part of each CDR3. D genes are given only for firm matches.

d_call | v_call | cdr3_aa
TRBD2 | TRBV6-6 | CASRTSGGQSSYNEQFF
. | TRBV5-6 | CASTAPLAREQFF
TRBD2 | TRBV12-3/TRBV12-4 | CASSFPSGSQAGYNEQFF
. | TRBV11-3 | CASSLEMNTKAFF
. | TRBV3-1 | CASSQGNGNQPQHF
. | TRBV6-5 | CASYSGENEQYF
TRBD1 | TRBV25-1 | CASSDPPGGAQYF
TRBD1 | TRBV5-1 | CASSTQQGYEQYF
. | TRBV12-3/TRBV12-4 | CASIKGRNNEQFF
TRBD2 | TRBV28 | CASSLRRGSDAGETQYF
. | TRBV6-5 | CASTWGVENNSPLHF
. | TRBV5-1 | CASSLDPGGSTGELFF
TRBD1 | TRBV4-3 | CASSHATGVGEIETQYF
. | TRBV4-1 | CASSITGYTDTQYF
. | TRBV7-2 | CASARAYEQYF
. | TRBV5-1 | CASSATGQPYEQYF
. | TRBV7-9 | CASSQDYGKPPGNEQFF
TRBD2 | TRBV11-1 | CASSRTSGGSGETQYF
TRBD2 | TRBV27 | CASSHGLAGQETQYF
TRBD1 | TRBV4-3 | CASSQAHSTGIGYTF
. | TRBV2 | CASSPGQTYEQFF
TRBD2 | TRBV10-3 | CAIRTTGTSGGPYNEQFF
. | TRBV20-1 | CSARAVRETQYF
. | TRBV10-2 | CASSGLRTKNIQYF
TRBD1 | TRBV7-9 | CASSLGPDAVTGYEQYF
. | TRBV6-2/TRBV6-3 | CASTNSFNSPLHF
. | TRBV4-1 | CASSQLAEINEQFF
TRBD1 | TRBV2 | CASSRTGETSTSQYF
. | TRBV11-2 | CASSPTGTETSTDTQYF
TRBD1 | TRBV28 | CASSLRDRLSSYEQYF
TRBD1 | TRBV9 | CASSGGTAFQETQYF
TRBD2 | TRBV6-2/TRBV6-3 | CASSYRLAGPPQFF